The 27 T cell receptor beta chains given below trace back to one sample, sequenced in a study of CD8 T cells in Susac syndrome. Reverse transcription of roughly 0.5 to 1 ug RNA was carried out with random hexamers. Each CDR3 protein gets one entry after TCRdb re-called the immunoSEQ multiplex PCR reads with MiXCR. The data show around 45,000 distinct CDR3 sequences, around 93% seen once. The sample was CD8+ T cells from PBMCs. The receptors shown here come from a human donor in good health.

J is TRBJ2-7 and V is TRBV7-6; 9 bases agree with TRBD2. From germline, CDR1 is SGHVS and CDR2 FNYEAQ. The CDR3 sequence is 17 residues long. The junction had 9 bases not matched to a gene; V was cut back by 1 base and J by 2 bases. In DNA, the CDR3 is TGTGCCAGCAGCTTAGATTCCGGGACTAGCTGGGCCTACGAGCAGTACTTC. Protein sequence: CASSLDSGTSWAYEQYF.

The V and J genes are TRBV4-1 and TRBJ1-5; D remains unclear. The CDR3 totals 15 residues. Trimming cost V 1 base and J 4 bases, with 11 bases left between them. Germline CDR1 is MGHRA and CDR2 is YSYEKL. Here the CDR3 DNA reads TGCGCCAGCAGCCAAGGTAATGGAAGGAATCAGCCCCAGCATTTT. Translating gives CASSQGNGRNQPQHF.

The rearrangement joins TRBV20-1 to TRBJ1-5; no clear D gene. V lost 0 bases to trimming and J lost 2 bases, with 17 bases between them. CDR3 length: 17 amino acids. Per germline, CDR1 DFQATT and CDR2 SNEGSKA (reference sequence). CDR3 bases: TGCAGTGCTAGAGACCCTCCGGACCGCATGGGCAATCAGCCCCAGCATTTT. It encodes CSARDPPDRMGNQPQHF.

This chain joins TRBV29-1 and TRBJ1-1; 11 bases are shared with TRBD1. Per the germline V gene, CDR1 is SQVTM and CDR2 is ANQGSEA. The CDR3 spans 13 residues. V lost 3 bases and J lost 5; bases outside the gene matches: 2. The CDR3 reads CSVEDRGLTEAFF. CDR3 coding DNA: TGCAGCGTTGAGGACAGGGGGCTAACTGAAGCTTTCTTT.

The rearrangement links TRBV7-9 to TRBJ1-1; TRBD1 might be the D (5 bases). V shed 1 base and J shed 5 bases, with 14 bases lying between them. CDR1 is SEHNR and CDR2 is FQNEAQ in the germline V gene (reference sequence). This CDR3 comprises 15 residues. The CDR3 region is CASSLGQGVETEAFF. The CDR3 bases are TGTGCCAGCAGCTTAGGGCAGGGAGTTGAGACTGAAGCTTTCTTT. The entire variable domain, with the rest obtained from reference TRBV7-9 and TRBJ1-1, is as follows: DTGVSQNPRHKITKRGQNVTFRCDPISEHNRLYWYRQTLGQGPEFLTYFQNEAQLEKSRLLSDRFSAERPKGSFSTLEIQRTEQGDSAMYLCASSLGQGVETEAFFGQGTRLTVV.

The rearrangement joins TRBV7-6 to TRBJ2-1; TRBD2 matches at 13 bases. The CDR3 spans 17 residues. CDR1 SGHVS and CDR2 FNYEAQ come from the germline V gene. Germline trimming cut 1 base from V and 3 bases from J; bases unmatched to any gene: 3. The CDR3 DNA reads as TGTGCCAGCAGCTTAGGGACTAGCGGGAGTATCTACAATGAGCAGTTCTTC. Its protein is CASSLGTSGSIYNEQFF.

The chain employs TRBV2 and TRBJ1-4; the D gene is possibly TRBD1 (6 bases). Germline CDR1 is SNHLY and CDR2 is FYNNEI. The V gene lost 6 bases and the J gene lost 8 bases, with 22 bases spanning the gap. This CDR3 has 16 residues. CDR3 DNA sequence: TGTGCCAGCAGGCCCCAGCATACAGGGATGAGCGAAAAACTGTTTTTT. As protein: CASRPQHTGMSEKLFF.

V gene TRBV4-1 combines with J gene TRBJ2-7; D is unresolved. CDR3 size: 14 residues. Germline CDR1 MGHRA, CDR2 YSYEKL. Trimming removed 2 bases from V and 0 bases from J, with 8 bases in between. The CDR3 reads CASSQFSRSYEQYF. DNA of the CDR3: TGCGCCAGCAGCCAATTCTCACGCTCCTACGAGCAGTACTTC.

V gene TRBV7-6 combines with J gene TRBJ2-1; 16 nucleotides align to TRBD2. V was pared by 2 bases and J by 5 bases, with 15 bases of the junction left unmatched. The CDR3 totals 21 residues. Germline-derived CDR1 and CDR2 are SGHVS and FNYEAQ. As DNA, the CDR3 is TGTGCCAGCAGCTTATCCCCGGGACTAGCGGGAGGGCCGCCAGTCGACAATGAGCAGTTCTTC. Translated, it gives CASSLSPGLAGGPPVDNEQFF.

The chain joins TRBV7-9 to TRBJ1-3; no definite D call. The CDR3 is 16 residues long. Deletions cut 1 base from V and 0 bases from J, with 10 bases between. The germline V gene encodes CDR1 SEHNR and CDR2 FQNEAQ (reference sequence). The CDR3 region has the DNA TGTGCCAGCAGCTTAGAGGACGGTTACTCTGGAAACACCATATATTTT. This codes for CASSLEDGYSGNTIYF.

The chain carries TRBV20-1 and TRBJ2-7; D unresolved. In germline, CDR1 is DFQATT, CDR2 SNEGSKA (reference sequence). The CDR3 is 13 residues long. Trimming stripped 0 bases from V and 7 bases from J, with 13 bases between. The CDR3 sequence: CSAREAQLWEQYF. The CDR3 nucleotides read TGCAGTGCTAGAGAGGCCCAACTGTGGGAGCAGTACTTC.

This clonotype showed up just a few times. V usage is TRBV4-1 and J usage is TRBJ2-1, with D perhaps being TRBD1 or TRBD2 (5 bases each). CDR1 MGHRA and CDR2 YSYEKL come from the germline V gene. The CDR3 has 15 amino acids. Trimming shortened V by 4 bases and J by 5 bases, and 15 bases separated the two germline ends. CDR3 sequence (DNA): TGCGCCAGCAGCCCCTTCAACGGGGCCAACAATGAGCAGTTCTTC. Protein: CASSPFNGANNEQFF.

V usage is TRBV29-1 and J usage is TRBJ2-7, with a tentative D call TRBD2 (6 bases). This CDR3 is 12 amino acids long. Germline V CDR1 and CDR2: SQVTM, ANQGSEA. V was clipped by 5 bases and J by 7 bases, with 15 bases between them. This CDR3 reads CSVLVADVEQYF. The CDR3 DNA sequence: TGCAGCGTTTTGGTAGCGGACGTGGAGCAGTACTTC.

DNA of the CDR3: TGCAGCGTTCCGGGGGCTGAAGCTTTCTTT. This sequence encodes CSVPGAEAFF. The V and J genes are TRBV29-1 and TRBJ1-1; D possibly corresponds to TRBD1 (5 bases). Germline V CDR1 and CDR2: SQVTM, ANQGSEA. The CDR3 is 10 amino acids. Trimming pared 5 bases from V and 6 bases from J, leaving 7 bases between.

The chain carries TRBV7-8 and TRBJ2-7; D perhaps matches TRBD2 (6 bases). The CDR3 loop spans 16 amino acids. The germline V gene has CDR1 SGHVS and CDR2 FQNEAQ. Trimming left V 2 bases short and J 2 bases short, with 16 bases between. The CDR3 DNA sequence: TGTGCCAGCAGCTTACTAGGACTTACGGGAGCCTACGAGCAGTACTTC. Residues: CASSLLGLTGAYEQYF.

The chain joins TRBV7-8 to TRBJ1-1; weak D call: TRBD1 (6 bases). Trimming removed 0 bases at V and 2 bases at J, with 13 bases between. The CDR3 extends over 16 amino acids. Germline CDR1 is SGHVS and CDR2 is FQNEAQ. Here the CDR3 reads CASSLAYRATNTEAFF. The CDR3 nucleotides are TGTGCCAGCAGCTTAGCATACAGGGCCACAAACACTGAAGCTTTCTTT.

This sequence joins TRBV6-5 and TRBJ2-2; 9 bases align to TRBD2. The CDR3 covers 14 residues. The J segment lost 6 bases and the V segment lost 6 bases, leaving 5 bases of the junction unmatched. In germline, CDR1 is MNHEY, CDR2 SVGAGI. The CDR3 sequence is CASSLGLAAGELFF. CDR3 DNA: TGTGCCAGCAGCTTGGGACTAGCTGCCGGGGAGCTGTTTTTT.

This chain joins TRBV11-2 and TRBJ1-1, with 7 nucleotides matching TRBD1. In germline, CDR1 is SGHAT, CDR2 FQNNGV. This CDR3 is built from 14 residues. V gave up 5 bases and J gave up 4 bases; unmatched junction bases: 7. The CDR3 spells CASSPLRGTTEAFF. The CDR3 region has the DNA TGTGCCAGCAGCCCGCTCAGGGGGACCACTGAAGCTTTCTTT.

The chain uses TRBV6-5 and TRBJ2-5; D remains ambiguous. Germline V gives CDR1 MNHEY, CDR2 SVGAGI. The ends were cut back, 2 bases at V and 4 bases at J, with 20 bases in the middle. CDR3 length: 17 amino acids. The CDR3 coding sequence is TGTGCCAGCAGTTACCCCTCTGGAACTAAGGTTGTAGAGACCCAGTACTTC. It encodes CASSYPSGTKVVETQYF.

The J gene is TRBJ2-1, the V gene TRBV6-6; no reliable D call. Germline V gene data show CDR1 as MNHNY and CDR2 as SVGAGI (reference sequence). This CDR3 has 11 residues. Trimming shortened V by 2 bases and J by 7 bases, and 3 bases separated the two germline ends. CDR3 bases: TGTGCCAGCAGTTACATAAATGAGCAGTTCTTC. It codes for CASSYINEQFF.

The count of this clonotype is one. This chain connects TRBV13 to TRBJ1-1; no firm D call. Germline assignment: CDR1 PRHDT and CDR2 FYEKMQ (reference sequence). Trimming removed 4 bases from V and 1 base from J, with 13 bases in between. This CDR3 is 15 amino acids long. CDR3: CASSSPTESNTEAFF. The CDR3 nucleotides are TGTGCCAGCAGCTCCCCAACGGAATCGAACACTGAAGCTTTCTTT.

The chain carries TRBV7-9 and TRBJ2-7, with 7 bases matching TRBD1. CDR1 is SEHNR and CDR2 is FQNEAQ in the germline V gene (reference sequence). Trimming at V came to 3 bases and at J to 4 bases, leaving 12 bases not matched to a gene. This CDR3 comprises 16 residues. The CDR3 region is CASSFPPGQGEYEQYF. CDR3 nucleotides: TGTGCCAGCAGCTTTCCCCCAGGGCAGGGGGAGTACGAGCAGTACTTC. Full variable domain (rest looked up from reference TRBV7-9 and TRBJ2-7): DTGVSQNPRHKITKRGQNVTFRCDPISEHNRLYWYRQTLGQGPEFLTYFQNEAQLEKSRLLSDRFSAERPKGSFSTLEIQRTEQGDSAMYLCASSFPPGQGEYEQYFGPGTRLTVT.

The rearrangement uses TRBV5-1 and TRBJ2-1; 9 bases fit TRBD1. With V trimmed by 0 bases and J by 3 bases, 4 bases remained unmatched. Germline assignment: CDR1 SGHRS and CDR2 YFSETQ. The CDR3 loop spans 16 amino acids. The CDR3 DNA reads TGCGCCAGCAGCTTGGAAGGGACAGGGATCTACAATGAGCAGTTCTTC. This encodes CASSLEGTGIYNEQFF.

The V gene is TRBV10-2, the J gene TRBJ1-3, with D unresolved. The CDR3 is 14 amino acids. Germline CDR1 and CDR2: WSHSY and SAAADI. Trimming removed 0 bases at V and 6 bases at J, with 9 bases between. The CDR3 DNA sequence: TGCGCCAGCAGTGAGTCAGGTCGTGAAAACACCATATATTTT. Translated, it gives CASSESGRENTIYF.

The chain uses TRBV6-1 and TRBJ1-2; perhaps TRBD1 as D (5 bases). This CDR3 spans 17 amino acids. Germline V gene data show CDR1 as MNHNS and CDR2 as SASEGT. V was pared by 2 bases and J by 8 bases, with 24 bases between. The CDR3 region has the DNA TGTGCCAGCAGTGAATTTTGGGGGACGGGGACCTTCGGGGGCTACACCTTC. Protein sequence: CASSEFWGTGTFGGYTF.

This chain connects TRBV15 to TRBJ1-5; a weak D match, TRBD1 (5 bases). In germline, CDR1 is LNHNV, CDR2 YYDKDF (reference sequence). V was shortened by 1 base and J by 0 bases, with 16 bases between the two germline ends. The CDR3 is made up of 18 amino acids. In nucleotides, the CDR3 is TGTGCCACCAGCAGAGGGGAGGACATACTTTATAGCAATCAGCCCCAGCATTTT. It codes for CATSRGEDILYSNQPQHF. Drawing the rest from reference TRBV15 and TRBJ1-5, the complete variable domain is DAMVIQNPRYQVTQFGKPVTLSCSQTLNHNVMYWYQQKSSQAPKLLFHYYDKDFNNEADTPDNFQSRRPNTSFCFLDIRSPGLGDTAMYLCATSRGEDILYSNQPQHFGDGTRLSIL.

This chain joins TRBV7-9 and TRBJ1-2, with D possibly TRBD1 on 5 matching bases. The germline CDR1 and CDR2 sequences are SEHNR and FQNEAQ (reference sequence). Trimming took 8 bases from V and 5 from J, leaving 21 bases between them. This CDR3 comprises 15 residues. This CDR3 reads CASRAGGAEVYGYTF. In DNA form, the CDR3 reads TGTGCCAGCCGGGCGGGGGGAGCCGAGGTATATGGCTACACCTTC.